Following are 20 T cell receptor beta chains from one sample sequenced in a study of blood T cell repertoires in COVID-19. Some clones are missing from TCRdb's copy, which holds only in-frame ones; the method was immunoSEQ multiplex PCR. In the table there are about 150,000 clones, around 85% of which are singletons. The sequenced material came from peripheral blood. The receptors shown here come from a woman aged 55-69 years with acute or convalescent COVID-19.

This sequence joins TRBV3-1 (or the pseudogene TRBV3-2) and TRBJ2-3; the match to TRBD2 covers 9 bases. Unmatched junction bases numbered 6, after V lost 4 bases and J lost 4 bases. The CDR3 totals 15 residues. Per the germline V gene, CDR1 is LGHDT and CDR2 is YNNKEL (reference sequence). The CDR3 coding sequence is TGTGCCAGCAGCCTCTCGGGCGGGGGGGCAGATACGCAGTATTTT. Translating gives CASSLSGGGADTQYF.

The chain employs TRBV18 and TRBJ1-5, with a tentative D call TRBD1 (5 bases). CDR3 length: 14 amino acids. The V end was cut by 2 bases, the J end by 4 bases, with 9 bases between. Germline V gene data show CDR1 as KGHSH and CDR2 as LQKENI. CDR3 sequence reads: CASSPSAGNQPQHF. In DNA form, the CDR3 reads TGTGCCAGCTCACCATCAGCAGGGAATCAGCCCCAGCATTTT. The full variable domain, completed using reference TRBV18 and TRBJ1-5, is NAGVMQNPRHLVRRRGQEARLRCSPMKGHSHVYWYRQLPEEGLKFMVYLQKENIIDESGMPKERFSAEFPKEGPSILRIQQVVRGDSAAYFCASSPSAGNQPQHFGDGTRLSIL.

About this clone: At one of its ends the junction is not consistent with the germline gene, which may arise from a read error. The chain carries TRBV13 and TRBJ2-5; no firm D call. Germline V CDR1 and CDR2: PRHDT, FYEKMQ (reference sequence). The CDR3 totals 13 residues. For the CDR3, the DNA is TGTGCCAGCAACTTAGCCATATCCGGGACCCAGTACTTC. Translated, it gives CASNLAISGTQYF. The full variable domain, with the rest looked up from reference TRBV13 and TRBJ2-5, is AAGVIQSPRHLIKEKRETATLKCYPIPRHDTVYWYQQGPGQDPQFLISFYEKMQSDKGSIPDRFSAQQFSDYHSELNMSSLELGDSALYFCASNLAISGTQYFGPGTRLLVL.

The chain has TRBV19 and TRBJ1-2; 10 nucleotides line up with TRBD1. This CDR3 contains 16 residues. V was pared by 2 bases and J by 7 bases, with 10 bases of the junction left unmatched. Per the germline V gene, CDR1 is LNHDA and CDR2 is SQIVND (reference sequence). The chain's CDR3 is CASSILSGTGETGYTF. The CDR3 DNA reads TGTGCCAGTAGTATACTATCCGGGACAGGGGAAACTGGCTACACCTTC.

The chain is built from TRBV27 and TRBJ1-3, with D unresolved. The CDR3 runs to 13 residues. Trimming left V 0 bases short and J 8 bases short, with 8 bases between. The germline V gene has CDR1 MNHEY and CDR2 SMNVEV (reference sequence). CDR3 residues: CASSLSRFDTIYF. Here the CDR3 DNA reads TGTGCCAGCAGTTTATCCAGGTTTGACACCATATATTTT.

The J gene is TRBJ1-3, the V gene TRBV9; the D is unclear. The V gene's germline CDR1 is SGDLS and CDR2 YYNGEE. The CDR3 has 14 residues. V lost 4 bases and J 0 bases, leaving 8 bases between the germline ends. Here the CDR3 DNA reads TGTGCCAGCAGCTCTAGAGACTCTGGAAACACCATATATTTT. Its protein is CASSSRDSGNTIYF. The whole variable domain, remainder taken from reference TRBV9 and TRBJ1-3, is DSGVTQTPKHLITATGQRVTLRCSPRSGDLSVYWYQQSLDQGLQFLIQYYNGEERAKGNILERFSAQQFPDLHSELNLSSLELGDSALYFCASSSRDSGNTIYFGEGSWLTVV.

V usage is TRBV27 and J usage is TRBJ1-1, with 8 bases that match TRBD1. Germline values: CDR1 MNHEY, CDR2 SMNVEV (reference sequence). This CDR3 has 16 residues. Germline trimming cut 5 bases from V and 1 base from J; bases unmatched to any gene: 9. CDR3 region: CASSTLWTGTNTEAFF. DNA of the CDR3: TGTGCCAGCAGTACCCTATGGACAGGGACGAACACTGAAGCTTTCTTT.

The chain joins TRBV18 to TRBJ2-3; no clear D. CDR3 length: 14 amino acids. Trimming pared 4 bases from V and 0 bases from J, leaving 8 bases between. The germline gives CDR1 KGHSH, CDR2 LQKENI. The DNA for the CDR3 is TGTGCCAGCTCACTCTCGCGGAGCACAGATACGCAGTATTTT. This encodes CASSLSRSTDTQYF.

The gene calls are TRBV12-3 or TRBV12-4 and TRBJ1-1; D is possibly TRBD1 (5 bases). This CDR3 is 13 amino acids long. The ends were cut back, 2 bases at V and 4 bases at J, with 8 bases in the middle. The CDR3 here is CASSLRGGTEAFF. The CDR3 bases are TGTGCCAGCAGTTTACGGGGGGGCACTGAAGCTTTCTTT.

The rearrangement uses TRBV9 and TRBJ1-6; TRBD1 is a possible D gene (6 bases). CDR1 is SGDLS, CDR2 YYNGEE, per germline. The CDR3 runs to 17 residues. Trimming stripped 4 bases from V and 7 bases from J, with 21 bases between. The CDR3 DNA is TGTGCCAGCAGCCCCGATCAGGGGCTCGGTATGAATTCACCCCTCCACTTT. It encodes CASSPDQGLGMNSPLHF.

The V gene is TRBV30, the J gene TRBJ1-2; 7 bases line up with TRBD1. The ends lost 5 bases at V and 4 bases at J; junction bases unmatched: 13. CDR1 is GTSNPN, CDR2 SVGIG, per germline (reference sequence). This CDR3 spans 15 amino acids. The CDR3 nucleotides read TGTGCCTGGGCCGCCGAGCCGGGGGACAGCTATGGCTACACCTTC. Its protein is CAWAAEPGDSYGYTF.

The V call is TRBV3-1 (or the pseudogene TRBV3-2), the J call TRBJ1-6, with TRBD1 matching over 7 bases. Trimming cost V 2 bases and J 12 bases; bases outside gene matches: 7. The CDR3 runs 14 residues. Germline assignment: CDR1 LGHDT and CDR2 YNNKEL (reference sequence). This CDR3 is CASSQHWTGRPLHF. CDR3 coding DNA: TGTGCCAGCAGCCAACACTGGACAGGAAGACCCCTCCACTTT.

The chain uses TRBV13 and TRBJ2-3; D remains unclear. The CDR3 is 16 residues long. Trimming removed 5 bases from V and 3 bases from J, with 18 bases in between. Per the germline V gene, CDR1 is PRHDT and CDR2 is FYEKMQ (reference sequence). The CDR3 loop is CASSPRVLEWTDTQYF. CDR3 nucleotide sequence: TGTGCCAGCAGCCCCCGGGTCTTAGAATGGACAGATACGCAGTATTTT.

The chain recombines TRBV2 with TRBJ2-4; TRBD1 aligns across 9 bases. The CDR3 loop spans 13 amino acids. Germline loops: CDR1 SNHLY, CDR2 FYNNEI. V lost 7 bases, J lost 7 bases, and 5 bases stayed unmatched. Here the CDR3 DNA reads TGTGCCAGCACGGGGACAGGGACGAACATTCAGTACTTC. This encodes CASTGTGTNIQYF.

The chain is built from TRBV4-1 and TRBJ1-2; 9 bases match TRBD1. CDR1 MGHRA and CDR2 YSYEKL come from the germline V gene. V gave up 4 bases and J gave up 4 bases; unmatched junction bases: 7. The CDR3 is 15 amino acids. CDR3 in amino acids: CASSPQQGATYGYTF. The CDR3, as DNA: TGCGCCAGCAGCCCTCAACAGGGGGCGACCTATGGCTACACCTTC.

This rearrangement joins TRBV18 to TRBJ1-4, with D unclear. Germline-derived CDR1 and CDR2 are KGHSH and LQKENI. V dropped 5 bases and J dropped 7 bases, with 14 bases sitting between them. This CDR3 is built from 14 residues. This CDR3 is CASSVTGSGEKLFF. For the CDR3, the DNA is TGTGCCAGCTCAGTGACGGGGAGTGGTGAAAAACTGTTTTTT.

V is TRBV12-3 or TRBV12-4 and J is TRBJ2-1, with a tentative D call TRBD1 (6 bases). V lost 2 bases, J lost 6 bases, and 8 bases lay in between. The CDR3 runs to 13 residues. The DNA for the CDR3 is TGTGCCAGCAGTTTACAGGGGATCAATGAGCAGTTCTTC. This sequence encodes CASSLQGINEQFF.

This CDR3 is CASSLLGGGGIHTQYF. The CDR3, as DNA: TGTGCCAGCAGTTTATTAGGAGGGGGCGGTATCCATACGCAGTATTTT. The V and J genes are TRBV27 and TRBJ2-3, with D perhaps matching TRBD1 (7 bases). There are 16 residues in the CDR3. Germline V gene data show CDR1 as MNHEY and CDR2 as SMNVEV (reference sequence). Trimming removed 1 base at V and 7 bases at J, with 18 bases between.

V and J are TRBV5-1 and TRBJ2-1; no definite D call. The germline gives CDR1 SGHRS, CDR2 YFSETQ. This CDR3 comprises 15 residues. V gave up 1 base and J gave up 0 bases, with 8 bases separating them. The DNA of the CDR3 is TGCGCCAGCAGCTTGACCCTAAACTCCTACAATGAGCAGTTCTTC. Encoded protein: CASSLTLNSYNEQFF.

This clone came up once. The genes are TRBV10-3 and TRBJ1-2; perhaps TRBD1 as D (5 bases). Germline CDR1 ENHRY, CDR2 SYGVKD. Trimming took off 5 bases at V and 2 bases at J, with 9 bases between the two ends. CDR3 size: 13 residues. CDR3 residues: CAISTQENYGYTF. CDR3 nucleotides: TGTGCCATCAGTACACAGGAGAACTATGGCTACACCTTC.